The 20 T cell receptor beta chains reported below all come from one sample, sequenced in a study of OX40 agonist ivuxolimab in advanced cancers. Profiled with immunoSEQ multiplex PCR; TCRdb holds only in-frame clones, not every one. This sample yields 60,000 to 65,000 clones, of which 83% are seen a single time; 0.6% to 0.9% belongs to the top ten. The source was CD4+ or CD8+ T cells sorted from blood, collected in a trial of the OX40 agonist ivuxolimab. The receptors shown here come from an adult with an advanced solid tumor such as melanoma, head and neck, liver or kidney cancer.

The chain joins TRBV9 to TRBJ1-6; D might be TRBD1 (5 bases). The CDR3 is 14 amino acids. V lost 0 bases and J lost 9, with 10 bases in between. Germline CDR1 SGDLS, CDR2 YYNGEE. This CDR3 reads CASSVGQGFSPLHF. The DNA of the CDR3 is TGTGCCAGCAGCGTAGGTCAGGGCTTTTCACCCCTCCACTTT.

The chain is built from TRBV9 and TRBJ1-1; D call uncertain. V lost 0 bases to trimming and J lost 1 base, with 10 bases between them. This CDR3 region has 15 residues. Germline V lookup: CDR1 SGDLS, CDR2 YYNGEE. The CDR3 loop reads CASSVVPDRNTEAFF. CDR3 bases: TGTGCCAGCAGCGTAGTTCCGGACCGGAACACTGAAGCTTTCTTT. Based on the CDR3 plus reference TRBV9 and TRBJ1-1, the full variable domain is DSGVTQTPKHLITATGQRVTLRCSPRSGDLSVYWYQQSLDQGLQFLIQYYNGEERAKGNILERFSAQQFPDLHSELNLSSLELGDSALYFCASSVVPDRNTEAFFGQGTRLTVV.

The CDR3, as DNA: TGCAGCGTTGGCAGACTCCGGGACAGGTGGGATGGTGGCTACACCTTC. Translation gives CSVGRLRDRWDGGYTF. The chain employs TRBV29-1 and TRBJ1-2; 8 bases are shared with TRBD1. Germline trimming cut 4 bases from V and 7 bases from J; bases unmatched to any gene: 17. The germline V gene encodes CDR1 SQVTM and CDR2 ANQGSEA. The CDR3 spans 16 residues.

The chain combines TRBV5-5 with TRBJ1-5; tentative D call: TRBD1 (5 bases). Germline CDR1 and CDR2: SGHKS and YYEKEE (reference sequence). Trimming removed 1 base from V and 7 bases from J, with 12 bases in between. This CDR3 region has 14 residues. The CDR3 spells CASSLSQGRQPQHF. CDR3 nucleotide sequence: TGTGCCAGCAGCTTGAGTCAGGGACGGCAGCCCCAGCATTTT.

V is TRBV5-6 and J is TRBJ2-7, with D tentatively TRBD1 (5 bases). This CDR3 is built from 14 residues. V lost 0 bases, J lost 4 bases, and 11 bases lay in between. Germline loops: CDR1 SGHDT, CDR2 YYEEEE. CDR3 in amino acids: CASSLGAGLYEQYF. Written as DNA, the CDR3 is TGTGCCAGCAGCTTGGGAGCAGGGCTTTACGAGCAGTACTTC. Full variable domain (missing parts from reference TRBV5-6 and TRBJ2-7): DAGVTQSPTHLIKTRGQQVTLRCSPKSGHDTVSWYQQALGQGPQFIFQYYEEEERQRGNFPDRFSGHQFPNYSSELNVNALLLGDSALYLCASSLGAGLYEQYFGPGTRLTVT.

The V call is TRBV27, the J call TRBJ2-7; D possibly uses TRBD1 or TRBD2 (5 bases each). Trimming left V 2 bases short and J 0 bases short, with 14 bases between. Germline lookup yields CDR1 MNHEY and CDR2 SMNVEV (reference sequence). This CDR3 is 16 amino acids long. CDR3 sequence reads: CASSLGMPGTSYEQYF. The CDR3 DNA is TGTGCCAGCAGTTTAGGGATGCCAGGGACCTCCTACGAGCAGTACTTC.

This chain uses TRBV19 with TRBJ2-7; D gene unclear. Germline CDR1 is LNHDA and CDR2 is SQIVND (reference sequence). Trimming took 7 bases from V and 3 from J, leaving 7 bases between them. CDR3 length equals 11 residues. CDR3 sequence reads: CASMGHYEQYF. CDR3 coding DNA: TGTGCCAGTATGGGTCACTACGAGCAGTACTTC.

CDR3 amino acids: CASSLEEGYTQYF. The CDR3 DNA is TGTGCCAGCAGCTTGGAGGAGGGATATACGCAGTATTTT. The chain joins TRBV5-4 to TRBJ2-3; D might be TRBD2 (6 bases). Germline loops: CDR1 SGHNT, CDR2 YYREEE (reference sequence). The CDR3 is made up of 13 amino acids. V was cut by 0 bases and J by 7 bases, with 9 bases left in between.

This clone was counted only a few times. The chain employs TRBV5-1 and TRBJ2-7; the match to TRBD2 covers 9 bases. Germline loops: CDR1 SGHRS, CDR2 YFSETQ. The V gene end was trimmed by 4 bases and the J gene end by 6 bases; junction bases not matched to a gene: 11. The CDR3 sequence is 15 residues long. In nucleotides, the CDR3 is TGCGCCAGCAGCCCTGGCGTGGTAGCGGGGGCCGAGCAGTACTTC. Amino acids: CASSPGVVAGAEQYF.

This clone was counted ten times or more. This chain connects TRBV6-1 to TRBJ2-7; the D is unclear. Per germline, CDR1 MNHNS and CDR2 SASEGT. V lost 5 bases, J lost 0 bases, and 11 bases lay in between. CDR3 length: 14 residues. The CDR3 DNA sequence: TGTGCCAGCAGTCGGACCGCTAGCTCCTACGAGCAGTACTTC. This sequence encodes CASSRTASSYEQYF.

CDR3 bases: TGTGCCAGCAGAAAGCAGGGAGGTGGAAACACCATATATTTT. Amino acid sequence: CASRKQGGGNTIYF. This sequence joins TRBV6-1 and TRBJ1-3; perhaps TRBD1 as D (5 bases). Germline CDR1 is MNHNS and CDR2 is SASEGT. V was pared by 6 bases and J by 3 bases, with 12 bases between. The CDR3 is made up of 14 amino acids.

The chain combines TRBV27 with TRBJ1-2; weak D call: TRBD1 (5 bases). The CDR3 is made up of 13 amino acids. V was cut by 5 bases and J by 1 base, with 8 bases left in between. Germline V lookup: CDR1 MNHEY, CDR2 SMNVEV (reference sequence). DNA of the CDR3: TGTGCCAGCAGTAGAGGGGTTAACTATGGCTACACCTTC. Its protein product is CASSRGVNYGYTF.

V and J are TRBV6-4 and TRBJ1-1; 7 bases fit TRBD1. CDR3 size: 15 residues. Germline assignment: CDR1 MRHNA and CDR2 SNTAGT. Unmatched junction bases numbered 12, after V lost 4 bases and J lost 7 bases. The CDR3 reads CASSVDRAVKSEAFF. For the CDR3, the DNA is TGTGCCAGCAGTGTAGACAGGGCGGTTAAAAGTGAAGCTTTCTTT.

The chain employs TRBV5-4 and TRBJ2-3; 8 nucleotides align to TRBD2. This CDR3 spans 16 amino acids. V shed 4 bases, J shed 4 bases, and the junction held 11 bases outside the gene matches. Germline V gene lookup returns CDR1 SGHNT and CDR2 YYREEE (reference sequence). The CDR3 sequence is CASSRGGGSTADTQYF. CDR3 DNA: TGTGCCAGCAGCCGGGGGGGCGGGAGCACGGCAGATACGCAGTATTTT.

This clone showed up just a few times. The chain couples TRBV13 to TRBJ2-3, with TRBD2 as a possible D gene (6 bases). Germline V gene lookup returns CDR1 PRHDT and CDR2 FYEKMQ (reference sequence). This CDR3 has 18 amino acids. V gave up 0 bases and J gave up 0 bases, with 16 bases separating them. The CDR3 loop reads CASSLGRSSDLSTDTQYF. In DNA form, the CDR3 reads TGTGCCAGCAGCTTAGGGCGGTCTAGCGATCTAAGCACAGATACGCAGTATTTT.

The rearrangement joins TRBV2 to TRBJ1-2, with D unresolved. The CDR3 runs to 12 residues. Per the germline V gene, CDR1 is SNHLY and CDR2 is FYNNEI. Trimming stripped 4 bases from V and 7 bases from J, with 10 bases between. CDR3 protein: CASSGQTGGYTF. The DNA for the CDR3 is TGTGCCAGCAGTGGTCAAACGGGTGGCTACACCTTC.

V is TRBV20-1 and J is TRBJ1-2; D gene uncertain. This CDR3 contains 11 residues. Per the germline V gene, CDR1 is DFQATT and CDR2 is SNEGSKA (reference sequence). Trimming removed 3 bases at V and 7 bases at J, with 9 bases between. CDR3 nucleotides: TGCAGTGCTAGTTATCGGGGTGGCTACACCTTC. It codes for CSASYRGGYTF.

The gene calls are TRBV6-5 and TRBJ2-7; the D gene is possibly TRBD1 (5 bases). The length of the CDR3 is 13 residues. V was shortened by 6 bases and J by 6 bases, with 15 bases between the two germline ends. The germline CDR1 and CDR2 sequences are MNHEY and SVGAGI. The CDR3 sequence: CASSRSGAAEQYF. For the CDR3, the DNA is TGTGCCAGCAGCCGATCTGGGGCTGCCGAGCAGTACTTC.

CDR3 nucleotide sequence: TGCGCCAGCACCCTGGATGGGGTAGGGTACAATGAGCAGTTCTTC. It translates to CASTLDGVGYNEQFF. The genes are TRBV5-1 and TRBJ2-1; no clear D gene. Germline V gene sequence: CDR1 SGHRS, CDR2 YFSETQ. This CDR3 has 15 amino acids. V shed 6 bases and J shed 4 bases, with 17 bases lying between them.

The chain recombines TRBV15 with TRBJ2-1, with 8 bases that match TRBD2. CDR1 is LNHNV, CDR2 YYDKDF, per germline (reference sequence). This CDR3 is 17 amino acids long. V trimming: 6 bases; J trimming: 0 bases; junction bases outside the gene matches: 10. The CDR3 loop is CATSDITSGDSYNEQFF. Here the CDR3 DNA reads TGTGCCACCAGTGATATCACTAGCGGAGACTCCTACAATGAGCAGTTCTTC.